These 16 T cell receptor beta chains share one sample of origin, sequenced in a study of cytomegalovirus exposure and HLA in healthy donors. The PCR ran on 60 Vbeta and 13 Jbeta primers. Profiling relied on immunoSEQ multiplex PCR, and the TCRdb table lists in-frame clones only, not all of them. Among fewer than 250,000 clones listed, over 80% were seen once. The specimen sequenced was PBMCs. Every receptor here comes from a man in his forties in good health and CMV-seropositive.

CDR3: CASSSGTRGYEQYF. CDR3 DNA: TGTGCCAGCAGTTCTGGGACAAGGGGCTACGAGCAGTACTTC. The chain carries TRBV6-5 and TRBJ2-7; a weak D match, TRBD1 (6 bases). Trimming took 4 bases from V and 3 from J, leaving 13 bases between them. CDR1 and CDR2 (germline): MNHEY, SVGAGI. The CDR3 consists of 14 residues.

The chain carries TRBV5-1 and TRBJ2-1; 8 nucleotides line up with TRBD2. Looked up from germline, CDR1 is SGHRS and CDR2 is YFSETQ. The CDR3 is 16 amino acids. The junction had 6 bases not matched to a gene; V was cut back by 4 bases and J by 0 bases. The CDR3 DNA follows: TGCGCCAGCAGCCCCTTCGGGGGGGACTCCTACAATGAGCAGTTCTTC. Protein sequence: CASSPFGGDSYNEQFF. Filled out from reference TRBV5-1 and TRBJ2-1, the complete variable domain reads KAGVTQTPRYLIKTRGQQVTLSCSPISGHRSVSWYQQTPGQGLQFLFEYFSETQRNKGNFPGRFSGRQFSNSRSEMNVSTLELGDSALYLCASSPFGGDSYNEQFFGPGTRLTVL.

CDR3 amino acids: CATQRLAGAETQYF. The CDR3 bases are TGCGCCACCCAACGGCTAGCGGGAGCTGAGACCCAGTACTTC. V gene TRBV4-1 combines with J gene TRBJ2-5; 10 positions match TRBD2. Germline CDR1 is MGHRA and CDR2 is YSYEKL. V shed 10 bases and J 5 bases; nucleotides not matched to a gene: 10. The CDR3 covers 14 residues.

This chain connects TRBV9 to TRBJ2-1, with TRBD2 matching 12 bases. V was pared by 3 bases and J by 9 bases, with 4 bases of the junction left unmatched. Germline values: CDR1 SGDLS, CDR2 YYNGEE. The CDR3 length is 14 residues. Here the CDR3 reads CASSATSGSSEQFF. In DNA, the CDR3 is TGTGCCAGCAGCGCGACTAGCGGGAGTAGTGAGCAGTTCTTC.

V usage is TRBV27 and J usage is TRBJ2-1; the match to TRBD1 covers 8 bases. The germline gives CDR1 MNHEY, CDR2 SMNVEV (reference sequence). The V and J ends lost 1 base and 5 bases, in that order; junction bases with no gene match: 4. CDR3 length: 15 residues. Here the CDR3 reads CASSLWTGSHNEQFF. The DNA for the CDR3 is TGTGCCAGCAGTTTATGGACAGGGAGTCACAATGAGCAGTTCTTC.

The rearrangement links TRBV6-5 to TRBJ2-1; 7 positions agree with TRBD2. Germline CDR1 and CDR2: MNHEY and SVGAGI. The CDR3 runs 15 residues. V lost 2 bases, J lost 8 bases, and 9 bases stayed unmatched. In DNA form, the CDR3 reads TGTGCCAGCAGTTACGCGGGAGTTTTGGGTGATGAGCAGTTCTTC. As protein: CASSYAGVLGDEQFF.

The chain recombines TRBV5-5 with TRBJ1-3, with TRBD1 identical over 7 bases. The germline V gene has CDR1 SGHKS and CDR2 YYEKEE (reference sequence). This CDR3 is built from 16 residues. The J segment lost 0 bases and the V segment lost 0 bases, leaving 3 bases of the junction unmatched. The DNA for the CDR3 is TGTGCCAGCAGCTTGGCGGGACAGTCCTCTGGAAACACCATATATTTT. Translated, it gives CASSLAGQSSGNTIYF.

This rearrangement joins TRBV27 to TRBJ2-6, with TRBD2 matching over 9 bases. This CDR3 is built from 19 residues. Germline CDR1 is MNHEY and CDR2 is SMNVEV (reference sequence). V lost 3 bases to trimming and J lost 0 bases; unmatched junction nucleotides: 9. This CDR3 reads CASSFGAGGPYSGANVLTF. As DNA, the CDR3 is TGTGCCAGCAGTTTCGGAGCGGGAGGACCTTACTCTGGGGCCAACGTCCTGACTTTC.

Of note for this clone: The DNA is omitted, as the CDR3 cannot be located on it reliably, and the CDR3 follows TCRdb's listing. The rearrangement uses TRBV30 and TRBJ1-2; the DNA was not compared with TRBD1, the D call given in the table. In germline, CDR1 is GTSNPN, CDR2 SVGIG (reference sequence). With termini counted, the CDR3 has 13 amino acids. This CDR3 reads CAWSDVGQGSCTF.

This rearrangement joins TRBV19 to TRBJ2-2, with 10 nucleotides matching TRBD1. The CDR3 is made up of 14 amino acids. CDR1 is LNHDA and CDR2 is SQIVND in the germline V gene (reference sequence). J was trimmed by 6 bases and V by 9 bases; bases with no gene match: 7. The CDR3 is CASIDRGRAGELFF. As DNA, the CDR3 is TGTGCCAGCATAGACAGGGGGCGGGCCGGGGAGCTGTTTTTT.

The genes are TRBV9 and TRBJ2-7; possibly TRBD2 for D (5 bases). V was cut by 0 bases and J by 2 bases, with 9 bases left in between. Germline V CDR1 and CDR2: SGDLS, YYNGEE. This CDR3 has 14 amino acids. The CDR3: CASSVGERPYEQYF. The CDR3 nucleotides read TGTGCCAGCAGCGTAGGGGAGCGACCCTACGAGCAGTACTTC.

The chain employs TRBV5-1 and TRBJ2-1, with TRBD1 identical over 8 bases. V was clipped by 3 bases and J by 8 bases; unmatched bases: 4. Germline CDR1 reads SGHRS; CDR2 reads YFSETQ. This CDR3 contains 13 residues. The CDR3 is CASSSDRVHEQFF. CDR3 sequence (DNA): TGCGCCAGCAGCTCGGACAGGGTCCATGAGCAGTTCTTC.

The V and J genes are TRBV6-4 and TRBJ1-1, with no clear D. Per germline, CDR1 MRHNA and CDR2 SNTAGT. The CDR3 runs 15 residues. V was cut by 5 bases and J by 4 bases, with 17 bases left in between. CDR3 sequence: CASSYTRWRGTEAFF. In DNA, the CDR3 is TGTGCCAGCAGTTATACCCGATGGAGAGGCACTGAAGCTTTCTTT.

This clone turned up a few times. The chain recombines TRBV9 with TRBJ1-1; a weak D match, TRBD1 (5 bases). Trimming took 3 bases from V and 4 from J, leaving 13 bases between them. Germline-derived CDR1 and CDR2 are SGDLS and YYNGEE. The CDR3 has 14 amino acids. CDR3 in DNA: TGTGCCAGCAGCGCGGGCCCGGGGGGCACTGAAGCTTTCTTT. It is translated as CASSAGPGGTEAFF.

The chain employs TRBV9 and TRBJ1-2, with 11 bases identical to TRBD1. CDR3 size: 16 residues. Germline CDR1 is SGDLS and CDR2 is YYNGEE. The V gene end was trimmed by 0 bases and the J gene end by 3 bases; junction bases not matched to a gene: 4. The CDR3 nucleotides are TGTGCCAGCAGCGTAGGGAGGACAGGGGGCGACTATGGCTACACCTTC. Its protein is CASSVGRTGGDYGYTF.

This clone appeared a single time. The chain couples TRBV7-8 to TRBJ2-7; 12 positions match TRBD2. Germline V gene lookup returns CDR1 SGHVS and CDR2 FQNEAQ. Trimming cost V 0 bases and J 4 bases; bases outside gene matches: 4. There are 16 residues in the CDR3. The CDR3 DNA reads as TGTGCCAGCAGCTTAGCGCTAGCGGGAGGGGTGTACGAGCAGTACTTC. Translated: CASSLALAGGVYEQYF.